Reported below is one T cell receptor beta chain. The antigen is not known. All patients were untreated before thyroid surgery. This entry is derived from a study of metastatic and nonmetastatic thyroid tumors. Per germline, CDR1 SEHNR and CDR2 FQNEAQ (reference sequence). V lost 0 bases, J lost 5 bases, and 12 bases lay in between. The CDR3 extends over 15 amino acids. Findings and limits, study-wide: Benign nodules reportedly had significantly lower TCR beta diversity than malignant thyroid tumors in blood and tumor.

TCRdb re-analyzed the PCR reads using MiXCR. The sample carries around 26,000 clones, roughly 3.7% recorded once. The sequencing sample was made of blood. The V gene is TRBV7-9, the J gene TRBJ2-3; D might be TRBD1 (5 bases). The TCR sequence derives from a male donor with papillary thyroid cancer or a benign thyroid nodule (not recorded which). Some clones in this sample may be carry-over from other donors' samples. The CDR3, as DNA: TGTGCCAGCAGCTTAGCGTCGCCAGGGATAGATACGCAGTATTTT. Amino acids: CASSLASPGIDTQYF.